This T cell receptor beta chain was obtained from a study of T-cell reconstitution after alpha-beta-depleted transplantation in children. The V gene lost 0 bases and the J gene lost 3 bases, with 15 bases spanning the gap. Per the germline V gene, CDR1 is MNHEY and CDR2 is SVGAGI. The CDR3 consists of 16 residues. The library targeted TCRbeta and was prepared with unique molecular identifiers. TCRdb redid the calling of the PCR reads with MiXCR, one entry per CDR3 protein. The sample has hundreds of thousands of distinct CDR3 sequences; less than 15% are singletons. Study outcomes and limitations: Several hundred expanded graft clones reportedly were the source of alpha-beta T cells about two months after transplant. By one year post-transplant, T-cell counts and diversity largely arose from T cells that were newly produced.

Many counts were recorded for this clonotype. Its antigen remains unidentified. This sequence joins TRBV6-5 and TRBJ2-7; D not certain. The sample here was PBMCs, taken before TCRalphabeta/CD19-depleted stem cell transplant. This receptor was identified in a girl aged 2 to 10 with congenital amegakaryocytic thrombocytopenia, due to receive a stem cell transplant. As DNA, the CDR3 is TGTGCCAGCAGTTACTCGATCTCTAATCTGAACTACGAGCAGTACTTC. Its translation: CASSYSISNLNYEQYF.